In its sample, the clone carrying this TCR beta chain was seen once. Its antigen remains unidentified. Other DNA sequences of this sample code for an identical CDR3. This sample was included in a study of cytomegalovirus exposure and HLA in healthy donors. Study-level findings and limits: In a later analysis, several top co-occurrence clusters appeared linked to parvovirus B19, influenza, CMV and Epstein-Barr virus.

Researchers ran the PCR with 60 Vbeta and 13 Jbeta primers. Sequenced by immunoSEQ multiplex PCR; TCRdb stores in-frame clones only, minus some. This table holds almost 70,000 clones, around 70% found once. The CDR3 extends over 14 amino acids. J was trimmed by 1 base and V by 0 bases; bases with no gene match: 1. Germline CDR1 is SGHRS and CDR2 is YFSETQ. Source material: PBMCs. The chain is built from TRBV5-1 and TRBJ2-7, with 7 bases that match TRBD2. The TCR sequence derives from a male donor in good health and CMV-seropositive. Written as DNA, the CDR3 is TGCGCCAGCAGCTTGGGGGGGGGATCCTACGAGCAGTACTTC. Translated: CASSLGGGSYEQYF.